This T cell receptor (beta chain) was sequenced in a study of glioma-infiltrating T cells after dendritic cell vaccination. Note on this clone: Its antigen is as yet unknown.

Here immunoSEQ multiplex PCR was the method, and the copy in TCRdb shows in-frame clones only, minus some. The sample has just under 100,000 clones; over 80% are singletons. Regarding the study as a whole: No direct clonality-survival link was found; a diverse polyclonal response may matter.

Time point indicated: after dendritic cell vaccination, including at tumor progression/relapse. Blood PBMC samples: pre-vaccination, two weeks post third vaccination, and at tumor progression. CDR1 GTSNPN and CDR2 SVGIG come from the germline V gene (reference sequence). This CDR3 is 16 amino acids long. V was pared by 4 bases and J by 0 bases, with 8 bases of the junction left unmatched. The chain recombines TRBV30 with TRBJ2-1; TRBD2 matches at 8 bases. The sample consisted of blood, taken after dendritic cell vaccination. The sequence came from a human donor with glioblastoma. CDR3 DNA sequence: TGTGCCTGGACCGAAGCGGGGGCGAGCTCCTACAATGAGCAGTTCTTC. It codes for CAWTEAGASSYNEQFF. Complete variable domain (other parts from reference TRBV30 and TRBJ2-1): SQTIHQWPATLVQPVGSPLSLECTVEGTSNPNLYWYRQAAGRGLQLLFYSVGIGQISSEVPQNLSASRPQDRQFILSSKKLLLSDSGFYLCAWTEAGASSYNEQFFGPGTRLTVL.